These 15 T cell receptor beta chains originate from one sample sequenced in a study of cytomegalovirus exposure and HLA in healthy donors. It was with 60 Vbeta and 13 Jbeta primers that the PCR ran. Sequenced by immunoSEQ multiplex PCR; TCRdb stores in-frame clones only, minus some. The sample shows some 190,000 clones, roughly three quarters of them seen only once. Sequencing was done on a sample of PBMCs. The receptor set was obtained from a young woman in good health and CMV-seropositive.

The V call is TRBV4-3, the J call TRBJ1-6, with 10 bases lining up with TRBD1. Trimming at V came to 4 bases and at J to 6 bases, leaving 6 bases not matched to a gene. This CDR3 comprises 16 residues. The germline V gene has CDR1 LGHNA and CDR2 YSLEER. This CDR3 is CASSPGTGDLNSPLHF. CDR3 DNA sequence: TGCGCCAGCAGCCCCGGGACAGGGGACCTTAATTCACCCCTCCACTTT.

The V gene is TRBV28, the J gene TRBJ1-1, with D possibly matching TRBD1 (5 bases). Germline V gene data show CDR1 as MDHEN and CDR2 as SYDVKM. V was shortened by 5 bases and J by 1 base, with 17 bases between the two germline ends. The CDR3 is made up of 16 amino acids. The CDR3: CASSPWEGKGNTEAFF. The CDR3, as DNA: TGTGCCAGCAGTCCTTGGGAGGGGAAAGGGAACACTGAAGCTTTCTTT. The full variable domain, with the rest looked up from reference TRBV28 and TRBJ1-1, is DVKVTQSSRYLVKRTGEKVFLECVQDMDHENMFWYRQDPGLGLRLIYFSYDVKMKEKGDIPEGYSVSREKKERFSLILESASTNQTSMYLCASSPWEGKGNTEAFFGQGTRLTVV.

CDR3 nucleotide sequence: TGTGCCAGCACCGCCTTAACAGCGGGGGCGGGGGAGACCCAGTACTTC. Its translation: CASTALTAGAGETQYF. The genes are TRBV28 and TRBJ2-5; 8 nucleotides agree with TRBD2. The CDR3 has 16 residues. V was clipped by 7 bases and J by 5 bases; unmatched bases: 15. CDR1 is MDHEN and CDR2 is SYDVKM in the germline V gene.

V is TRBV5-1 and J is TRBJ1-6; weak D call: TRBD1 (5 bases). Trimming removed 0 bases at V and 0 bases at J, with 10 bases between. The germline CDR1 and CDR2 sequences are SGHRS and YFSETQ. The CDR3 extends over 17 amino acids. CDR3 loop: CASSLGRGSSYNSPLHF. CDR3 in DNA: TGCGCCAGCAGCTTGGGTAGGGGTAGCTCCTATAATTCACCCCTCCACTTT.

About this clone: Because the CDR3 is missing its conserved closing phenylalanine or tryptophan, this is likely a read error. V usage is TRBV30 and J usage is TRBJ1-2; 8 positions agree with TRBD1. Germline CDR1 reads GTSNPN; CDR2 reads SVGIG (reference sequence). CDR3 size: 11 residues. Trimming cost V 5 bases and J 7 bases; bases outside gene matches: 3. The CDR3 DNA reads TGTGCCTGGCCCGGGACAGGTGGCTACACCTCC. Protein: CAWPGTGGYTS.

This chain connects TRBV7-2 to TRBJ2-5, with D possibly TRBD1 on 6 matching bases. This CDR3 spans 11 amino acids. Germline V gene data show CDR1 as SGHTA and CDR2 as FQGNSA. V was clipped by 5 bases and J by 13 bases, with 14 bases between them. Here the CDR3 DNA reads TGTGCCAGCAGCAGCGACAGGTCGCGGTACTTC. Translating it yields CASSSDRSRYF.

This chain links TRBV6-6 with TRBJ1-6; tentatively, D is TRBD1 (5 bases). V lost 8 bases to trimming and J lost 7 bases, with 15 bases between them. The germline gives CDR1 MNHNY, CDR2 SVGAGI (reference sequence). CDR3 length: 14 residues. CDR3 region: CASGARQLNSPLHF. CDR3 sequence (DNA): TGTGCCAGCGGGGCCCGACAGTTAAATTCACCCCTCCACTTT.

The chain has TRBV4-2 and TRBJ2-3; D remains unclear. Trimming cost V 2 bases and J 2 bases, with 8 bases left between them. This CDR3 contains 14 residues. The germline gives CDR1 LGHNA, CDR2 YNFKEQ. The CDR3 reads CASSQWRDTDTQYF. Here the CDR3 DNA reads TGTGCCAGCAGCCAATGGAGAGACACAGATACGCAGTATTTT.

This clone has just a few counts. This specimen includes other DNA sequences encoding the same CDR3. J is TRBJ1-5 and V is TRBV7-9; TRBD1 is a possible D gene (5 bases). There are 14 residues in the CDR3. Trimming took off 1 base at V and 7 bases at J, with 11 bases between the two ends. Germline CDR1 reads SEHNR; CDR2 reads FQNEAQ (reference sequence). CDR3 sequence (DNA): TGTGCCAGCAGCTTAGGGCAGGGCGGACAGCCCCAGCATTTT. Protein: CASSLGQGGQPQHF. Combining the CDR3 with reference TRBV7-9 and TRBJ1-5 gives the whole variable domain DTGVSQNPRHKITKRGQNVTFRCDPISEHNRLYWYRQTLGQGPEFLTYFQNEAQLEKSRLLSDRFSAERPKGSFSTLEIQRTEQGDSAMYLCASSLGQGGQPQHFGDGTRLSIL.

The genes are TRBV4-2 and TRBJ1-2, with TRBD1 identical over 11 bases. Germline V gene sequence: CDR1 LGHNA, CDR2 YNFKEQ. The CDR3 covers 18 residues. V trimming: 0 bases; J trimming: 4 bases; junction bases outside the gene matches: 10. CDR3: CASSQDGGQGVRGYGYTF. The CDR3, as DNA: TGTGCCAGCAGCCAAGATGGGGGACAGGGGGTTCGTGGCTATGGCTACACCTTC.

The chain joins TRBV5-4 to TRBJ2-1, with TRBD2 matching over 10 bases. The CDR3 has 16 amino acids. V lost 1 base, J lost 9 bases, and 10 bases stayed unmatched. CDR1 is SGHNT and CDR2 is YYREEE in the germline V gene (reference sequence). For the CDR3, the DNA is TGTGCCAGCAGCTTGCTTAGCGGGGGGTCAGGGGCTGAGCAGTTCTTC. This encodes CASSLLSGGSGAEQFF.

The V call is TRBV27, the J call TRBJ2-1; D might be TRBD1 (5 bases). Trimming cost V 3 bases and J 7 bases, with 10 bases left between them. CDR1 is MNHEY, CDR2 SMNVEV, per germline (reference sequence). The CDR3 runs to 13 residues. The CDR3, as DNA: TGTGCCAGCAGTTTTATCGACAGAAATGAGCAGTTCTTC. This encodes CASSFIDRNEQFF.

The chain couples TRBV7-9 to TRBJ2-7; maybe TRBD1 (6 bases). The CDR3 spans 15 residues. In germline, CDR1 is SEHNR, CDR2 FQNEAQ (reference sequence). V lost 5 bases, J lost 1 base, and 15 bases lay in between. The chain's CDR3 is CASSNTGLRSYEQYF. DNA of the CDR3: TGTGCCAGCAGCAATACAGGGTTAAGATCCTACGAGCAGTACTTC. Together with reference TRBV7-9 and TRBJ2-7, the CDR3 gives the full variable domain: DTGVSQNPRHKITKRGQNVTFRCDPISEHNRLYWYRQTLGQGPEFLTYFQNEAQLEKSRLLSDRFSAERPKGSFSTLEIQRTEQGDSAMYLCASSNTGLRSYEQYFGPGTRLTVT.

This chain connects TRBV5-4 to TRBJ2-2; the D gene is possibly TRBD2 (6 bases). V was shortened by 4 bases and J by 5 bases, with 18 bases between the two germline ends. The CDR3 sequence is 16 residues long. Germline CDR1 and CDR2: SGHNT and YYREEE (reference sequence). CDR3 in DNA: TGTGCCAGCAGCCCCTATTTCAGTGGACTAACCGGGGAGCTGTTTTTT. Encoded protein: CASSPYFSGLTGELFF.

The chain employs TRBV27 and TRBJ2-7; D is perhaps TRBD2 (5 bases). The germline V and J ends were trimmed by 3 bases and 7 bases, with 19 bases remaining between them. CDR3 size: 15 residues. Germline V gene lookup returns CDR1 MNHEY and CDR2 SMNVEV (reference sequence). CDR3 protein: CASSLLLAPRKEQYF. The CDR3 bases are TGTGCCAGCAGTTTGTTGCTAGCCCCTCGGAAGGAGCAGTACTTC.